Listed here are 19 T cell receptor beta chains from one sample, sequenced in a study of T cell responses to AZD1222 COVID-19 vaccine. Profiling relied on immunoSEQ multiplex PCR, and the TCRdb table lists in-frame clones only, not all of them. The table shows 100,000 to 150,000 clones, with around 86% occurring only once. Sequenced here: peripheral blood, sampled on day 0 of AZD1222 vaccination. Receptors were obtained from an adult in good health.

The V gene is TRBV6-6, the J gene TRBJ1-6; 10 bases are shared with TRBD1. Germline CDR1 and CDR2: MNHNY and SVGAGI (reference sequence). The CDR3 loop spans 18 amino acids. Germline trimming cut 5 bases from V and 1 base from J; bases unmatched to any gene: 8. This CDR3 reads CASSRPGTGASYNSPLHF. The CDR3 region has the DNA TGTGCCAGCAGTCGTCCCGGGACAGGGGCGTCCTATAATTCACCCCTCCACTTT.

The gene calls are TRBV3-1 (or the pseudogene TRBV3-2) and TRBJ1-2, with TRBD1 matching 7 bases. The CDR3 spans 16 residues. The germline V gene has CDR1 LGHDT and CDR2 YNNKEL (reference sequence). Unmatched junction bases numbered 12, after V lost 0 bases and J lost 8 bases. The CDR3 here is CASSQDWGQGELGYTF. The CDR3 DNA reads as TGTGCCAGCAGCCAAGATTGGGGGCAGGGGGAACTGGGCTACACCTTC.

The DNA for the CDR3 is TGCGCCAGCAGTGAGTCCGTCGGGTGGTGGCCCCTCCACTTT. Protein sequence: CASSESVGWWPLHF. The chain joins TRBV10-2 to TRBJ1-6; no reliable D call. Per the germline V gene, CDR1 is WSHSY and CDR2 is SAAADI. Trimming stripped 0 bases from V and 13 bases from J, with 13 bases between. The CDR3 has 14 amino acids.

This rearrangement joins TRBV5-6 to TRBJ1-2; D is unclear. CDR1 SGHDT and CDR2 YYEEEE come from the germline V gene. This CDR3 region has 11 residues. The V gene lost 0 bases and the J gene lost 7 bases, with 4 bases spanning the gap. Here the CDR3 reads CASSLAGGYTF. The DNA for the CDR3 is TGTGCCAGCAGCTTGGCAGGTGGCTACACCTTC.

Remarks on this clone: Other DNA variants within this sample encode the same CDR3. CDR3 sequence: CASSLRRVNTEAFF. The CDR3 region has the DNA TGTGCCAGCAGTTTGCGCAGGGTCAACACTGAAGCTTTCTTT. The rearrangement links TRBV27 to TRBJ1-1; possibly TRBD1 for D (5 bases). There are 14 residues in the CDR3. Germline CDR1 MNHEY, CDR2 SMNVEV (reference sequence). V lost 3 bases to trimming and J lost 2 bases, with 10 bases between them.

For the CDR3, the DNA is TGTGCCAGTAGTCCAAGGGCAGGGCTGAACTCTGGAAACACCATATATTTT. Translating gives CASSPRAGLNSGNTIYF. This sequence joins TRBV19 and TRBJ1-3, with a weak D call TRBD1 (5 bases). Germline V gives CDR1 LNHDA, CDR2 SQIVND (reference sequence). Trimming left V 5 bases short and J 0 bases short, with 17 bases between. This CDR3 is 17 amino acids long.

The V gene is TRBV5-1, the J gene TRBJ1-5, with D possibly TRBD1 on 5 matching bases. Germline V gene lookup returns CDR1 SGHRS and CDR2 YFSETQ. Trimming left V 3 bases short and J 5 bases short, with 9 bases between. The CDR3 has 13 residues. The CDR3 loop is CASSSDSYQPQHF. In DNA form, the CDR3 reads TGCGCCAGCAGCTCAGACAGCTATCAGCCCCAGCATTTT.

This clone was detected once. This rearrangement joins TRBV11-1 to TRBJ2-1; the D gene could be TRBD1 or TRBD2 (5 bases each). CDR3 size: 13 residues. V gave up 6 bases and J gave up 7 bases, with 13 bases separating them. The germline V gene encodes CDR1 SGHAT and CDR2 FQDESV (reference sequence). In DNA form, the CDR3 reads TGTGCCAGCAGTCCCGGGACGAGAAATGAGCAGTTCTTC. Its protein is CASSPGTRNEQFF.

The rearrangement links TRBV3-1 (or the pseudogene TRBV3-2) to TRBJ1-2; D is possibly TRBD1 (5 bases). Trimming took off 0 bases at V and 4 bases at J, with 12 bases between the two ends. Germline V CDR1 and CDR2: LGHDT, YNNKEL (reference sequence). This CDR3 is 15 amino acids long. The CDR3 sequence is CASSQEGGRSYGYTF. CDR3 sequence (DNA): TGTGCCAGCAGCCAAGAGGGGGGACGTAGCTATGGCTACACCTTC.

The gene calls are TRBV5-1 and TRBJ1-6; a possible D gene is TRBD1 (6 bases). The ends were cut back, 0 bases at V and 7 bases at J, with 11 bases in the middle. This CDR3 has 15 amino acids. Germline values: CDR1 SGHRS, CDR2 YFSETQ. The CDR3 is CASSLGPGANSPLHF. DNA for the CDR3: TGCGCCAGCAGCTTGGGTCCAGGGGCGAATTCACCCCTCCACTTT.

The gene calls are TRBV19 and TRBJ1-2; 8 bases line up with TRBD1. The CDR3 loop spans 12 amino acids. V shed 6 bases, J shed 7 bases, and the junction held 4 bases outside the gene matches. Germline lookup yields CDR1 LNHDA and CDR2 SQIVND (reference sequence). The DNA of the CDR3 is TGTGCCAGTAGCGGGACAGGACGTGGCTACACCTTC. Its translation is CASSGTGRGYTF.

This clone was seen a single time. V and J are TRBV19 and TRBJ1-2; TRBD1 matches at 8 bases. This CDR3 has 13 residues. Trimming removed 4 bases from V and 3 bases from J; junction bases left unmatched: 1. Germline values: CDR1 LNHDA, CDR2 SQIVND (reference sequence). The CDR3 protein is CASSKQGDYGYTF. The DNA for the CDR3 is TGTGCCAGTAGTAAACAGGGGGACTATGGCTACACCTTC.

The CDR3 loop reads CATSDEGSAFTDTQYF. The CDR3 nucleotides are TGTGCCACCAGCGATGAAGGGTCGGCGTTCACAGATACGCAGTATTTT. The chain employs TRBV15 and TRBJ2-3; D call uncertain. Trimming stripped 5 bases from V and 2 bases from J, with 17 bases between. Germline loops: CDR1 LNHNV, CDR2 YYDKDF (reference sequence). This CDR3 region has 16 residues.

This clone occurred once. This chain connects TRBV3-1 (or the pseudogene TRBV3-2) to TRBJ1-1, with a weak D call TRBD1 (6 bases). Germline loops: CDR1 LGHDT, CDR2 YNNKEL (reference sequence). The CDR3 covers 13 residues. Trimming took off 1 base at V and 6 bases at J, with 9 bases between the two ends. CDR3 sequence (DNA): TGTGCCAGCAGCCAAGGAGGGGGGGCTGAAGCTTTCTTT. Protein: CASSQGGGAEAFF.

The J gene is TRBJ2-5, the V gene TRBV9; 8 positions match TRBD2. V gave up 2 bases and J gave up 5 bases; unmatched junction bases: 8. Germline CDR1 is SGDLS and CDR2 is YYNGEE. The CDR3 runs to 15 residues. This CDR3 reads CASSVSGTGWETQYF. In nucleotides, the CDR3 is TGTGCCAGCAGCGTTAGCGGGACCGGCTGGGAGACCCAGTACTTC. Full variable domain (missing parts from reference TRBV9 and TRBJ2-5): DSGVTQTPKHLITATGQRVTLRCSPRSGDLSVYWYQQSLDQGLQFLIQYYNGEERAKGNILERFSAQQFPDLHSELNLSSLELGDSALYFCASSVSGTGWETQYFGPGTRLLVL.

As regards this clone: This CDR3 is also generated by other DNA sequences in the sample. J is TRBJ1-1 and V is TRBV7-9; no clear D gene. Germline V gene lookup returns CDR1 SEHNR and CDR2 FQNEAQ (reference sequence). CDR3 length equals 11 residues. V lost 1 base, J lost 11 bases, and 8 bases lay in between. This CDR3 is CASSLGPAAFF. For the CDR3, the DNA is TGTGCCAGCAGCTTAGGTCCGGCCGCTTTCTTT.

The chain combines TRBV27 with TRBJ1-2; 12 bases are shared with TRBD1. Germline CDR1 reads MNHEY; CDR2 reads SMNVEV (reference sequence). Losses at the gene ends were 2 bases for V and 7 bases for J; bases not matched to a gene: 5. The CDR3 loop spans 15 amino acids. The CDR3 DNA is TGTGCCAGCAGTTTACTCGGGACAGGGGGCTCTGGCTACACCTTC. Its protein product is CASSLLGTGGSGYTF.

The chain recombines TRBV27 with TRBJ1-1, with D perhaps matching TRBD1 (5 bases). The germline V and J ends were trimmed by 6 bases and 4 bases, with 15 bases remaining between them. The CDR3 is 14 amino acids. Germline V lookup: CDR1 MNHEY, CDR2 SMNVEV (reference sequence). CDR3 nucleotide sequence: TGTGCCAGCAGGCCTCCAGACGGGGCCACTGAAGCTTTCTTT. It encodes CASRPPDGATEAFF.

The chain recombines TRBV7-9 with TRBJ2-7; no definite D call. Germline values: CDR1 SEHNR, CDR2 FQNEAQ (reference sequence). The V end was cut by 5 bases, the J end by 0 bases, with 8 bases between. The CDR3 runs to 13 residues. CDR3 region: CASSPIDSYEQYF. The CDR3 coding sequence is TGTGCCAGCAGCCCGATCGACTCCTACGAGCAGTACTTC.